A selection of T cell receptor beta chains follows, all from one sample in a study of T cells after yellow fever vaccination. One entry per CDR3 protein results from TCRdb running MiXCR on the 5' RACE reads. The table shows hundreds of thousands of distinct CDR3 sequences, with roughly 6.2% occurring only once. Sequences were derived from PBMCs, sampled 5 days after the yellow fever booster vaccination. The receptors come from a man aged 25-45 years who received the YFV17D yellow fever vaccine. The CDR3 runs from the conserved cysteine through the conserved F or W. The D gene is left open where the match is weak. Size tells how often a clone was seen (once, few, many) or the class of an expanded clone, and some rows leave it out.

few,TRBV6-2/TRBV6-3,TRBJ2-2,TRBD2,TGTGCCAGCAGCATTTATAGCGGGAGATCAACCGGGGAGCTGTTTTTT,CASSIYSGRSTGELFF
.,TRBV5-5,TRBJ2-7,TRBD2,TGTGCCAGCAGCCCGAGACTAGCCAGCTCCTACGAGCAGTACTTC,CASSPRLASSYEQYF
.,TRBV7-9,TRBJ2-7,.,TGTGCCAGCAGCCAGAGCCTCTCCTGCGAGCAGTACTTC,CASSQSLSCEQYF
.,TRBV29-1,TRBJ1-2,TRBD1,TGCAGCGTTGTAAGGGGGCTGGACTATGGCTACACCTTC,CSVVRGLDYGYTF
.,TRBV20-1,TRBJ2-7,.,TGCAGTGCTAGGGGTAGCGGTTCCATGAGCTCCTACGAGCAGTACTTC,CSARGSGSMSSYEQYF
many,TRBV12-3/TRBV12-4,TRBJ2-7,TRBD1,TGTGCCAGTAGTCCAGGACAGGACACGCAGTACTTC,CASSPGQDTQYF
many,TRBV12-3/TRBV12-4,TRBJ2-2,TRBD2,TGTGCCAGCAGTATCCCGGGACTAGGAGTCGGGGAGCTGTTTTTT,CASSIPGLGVGELFF
many,TRBV6-2/TRBV6-3,TRBJ2-7,.,TGTGCCAGCAGTTACGGGGGACTTCTCTACGAGCAGTACTTC,CASSYGGLLYEQYF
.,TRBV5-6,TRBJ2-1,.,TGTGCCAGCGACAAGTACAATGAGCAGTTCTTC,CASDKYNEQFF
many,TRBV7-7,TRBJ2-1,TRBD2,TGTGCTAGCGGGGGGAGCTCCTACAATGAGCAGTTCTTC,CASGGSSYNEQFF
many,TRBV5-1,TRBJ2-7,.,TGCGCCAGCAGCGCCCCGGGACGACAGTACTTC,CASSAPGRQYF
.,TRBV7-2,TRBJ2-3,.,TGTGCCAGCGGCACCCGTAGCGACCCGCAGTATTTT,CASGTRSDPQYF
many,TRBV4-3,TRBJ1-5,.,TGCGCCAGCAGCCAAGATTTGGGCGGATATCAGCCCCAGCATTTT,CASSQDLGGYQPQHF
.,TRBV7-2,TRBJ2-1,.,TGTGCCAGCAGCGTCGGACAGAGGGCTGAGCAGTTCTTC,CASSVGQRAEQFF
many,TRBV5-6,TRBJ2-7,.,TGTGCCAGCACCCTGGGGGGTTTGCGGGAGCAGTACTTC,CASTLGGLREQYF
few,TRBV5-1,TRBJ2-3,.,TGCGCCAGCAGCTTGGTCGGGACCCAAGATACGCAGTATTTT,CASSLVGTQDTQYF
.,TRBV10-3,TRBJ2-7,.,TGTGCCATCAGTGAGCTCAGGGTCGAGCAGTACTTC,CAISELRVEQYF
few,TRBV12-3/TRBV12-4,TRBJ2-7,TRBD2,TGTGCCAGCAGCCTGGGACTAGCGGGCCGATTTAAGCAGTACTTC,CASSLGLAGRFKQYF
many,TRBV28,TRBJ2-7,TRBD2,TGTGCCAGCAAAGTAGGCGGGAGTTACGAGCAGTACTTC,CASKVGGSYEQYF
few,TRBV20-1,TRBJ2-1,TRBD2,TGCAGTGCTAGAGATGGGGGAGCGGGAGAATGGGGTGAGCAGTTCTTC,CSARDGGAGEWGEQFF
.,TRBV7-3,TRBJ1-1,.,TGTGCCAGCAGCAGAGGAGGGGACACTGAAGCTTTCTTT,CASSRGGDTEAFF
many,TRBV24-1,TRBJ2-5,TRBD1,TGTGCCACCAGTGAACAGGGGGAGGAGACCCAGTACTTC,CATSEQGEETQYF
many,TRBV4-3,TRBJ2-7,.,TGCGCCAGCAGCCAAGATGGCGGAACAGGGCAGTACTTC,CASSQDGGTGQYF
.,TRBV19,TRBJ2-1,TRBD2,TGTGCCAGTAGTATAGGACTAGCGGGACCTTACAATGAGCAGTTCTTC,CASSIGLAGPYNEQFF
many,TRBV20-1,TRBJ2-1,TRBD2,TGCAGTGCCAGACCCGGGACTAGCGGGGCCTATGAGCAGTTCTTC,CSARPGTSGAYEQFF
few,TRBV12-3/TRBV12-4,TRBJ2-2,.,TGTGCCAGCAGTTTAAACTCCGGGACCGGGGAGCTGTTTTTT,CASSLNSGTGELFF
.,TRBV29-1,TRBJ2-2,.,TGCAGCGGGCGGCGAGGGGCGATCGGGGAGCTGTTTTTT,CSGRRGAIGELFF
many,TRBV10-3,TRBJ2-7,.,TGTGCCATCAGTTCCAAAGAGGGGTCCTACGAGCAGTACTTC,CAISSKEGSYEQYF
.,TRBV4-3,TRBJ2-7,.,TGCGCCAGCAGCCAAGAAGTTAGCATTTACGAGCAGTACTTC,CASSQEVSIYEQYF
few,TRBV20-1,TRBJ2-1,TRBD2,TGCAGTGCTAGCCTCAGGACTAGCGGGAGTAATGAGCAGTTCTTC,CSASLRTSGSNEQFF
many,TRBV19,TRBJ2-7,TRBD1,TGTGCCAGTAGCGCGGGACAGGGGATCGACGAGCAGTACTTC,CASSAGQGIDEQYF
many,TRBV5-1,TRBJ2-1,TRBD2,TGCGCCAGCAGCTTGGTAGATCCGCGGGAGAGTGGGAATGAGCAGTTCTTC,CASSLVDPRESGNEQFF